Sequencing of this T cell receptor (beta chain) was carried out in a study of T cell changes during pregnancy in multiple sclerosis. Repertoires were generated with immunoSEQ multiplex PCR, while TCRdb's copy carries only in-frame clones and drops some. The repertoire holds about 28,000 clones, with 75% to 90% as singletons. CDR1 SGHRS and CDR2 YFSETQ come from the germline V gene. V gave up 1 base and J gave up 4 bases, with 16 bases separating them. The CDR3 spans 16 residues. The receptor's source is a female donor with multiple sclerosis, enrolled in a pregnancy study. The genes are TRBV5-1 and TRBJ2-3; D is perhaps TRBD2 (6 bases). Sample: CD4+ T cells from peripheral blood mononuclear cells, taken in the second trimester of pregnancy. CDR3: CASSLLAGMGADTQYF. CDR3 DNA: TGCGCCAGCAGCTTGTTGGCGGGGATGGGGGCAGATACGCAGTATTTT. Full variable domain (rest looked up from reference TRBV5-1 and TRBJ2-3): KAGVTQTPRYLIKTRGQQVTLSCSPISGHRSVSWYQQTPGQGLQFLFEYFSETQRNKGNFPGRFSGRQFSNSRSEMNVSTLELGDSALYLCASSLLAGMGADTQYFGPGTRLTVL.